A selection of T cell receptor beta chains follows, all from one sample in a study of breast tumors, draining lymph nodes, adjacent tissues. TCRdb recomputed calls from the multiplex PCR reads with MiXCR, one row per CDR3 protein. The data contain 170,000 or so distinct CDR3 sequences, 30% to 35% of them singletons. The sequenced sample was axillary lymph node tissue. These receptors were collected from a female donor with breast cancer. Some clones in this sample may be carry-over from other donors' samples. Each CDR3 is given with its conserved first and last residue.

J gene: TRBJ2-3; V gene: TRBV29-1; CDR3 protein: CSVETGGADTQYF
J gene: TRBJ1-2; V gene: TRBV27; CDR3 protein: CASRLGGSLNGYTF
J gene: TRBJ2-5; V gene: TRBV7-3; CDR3 protein: CASTLGRTQETQYF
J gene: TRBJ2-7; V gene: TRBV3-1; CDR3 protein: CASGQTGLTYEQYF
J gene: TRBJ2-7; V gene: TRBV20-1; CDR3 protein: CSARDKTGGYEQYF
J gene: TRBJ2-6; V gene: TRBV5-6; CDR3 protein: CASSSFIRTGGEGANVLTF
J gene: TRBJ2-1; V gene: TRBV7-9; CDR3 protein: CASSFPQTSYNEQFF
J gene: TRBJ2-1; V gene: TRBV7-2; CDR3 protein: CASSWAGTSGIYNQQFF
J gene: TRBJ2-7; V gene: TRBV14; CDR3 protein: CASSRRTSGDLSYEWQYF
J gene: TRBJ2-5; V gene: TRBV5-1; CDR3 protein: CASSLEGGGQETQYF
J gene: TRBJ1-5; V gene: TRBV28; CDR3 protein: CASSPRPPQPQHF
J gene: TRBJ2-1; V gene: TRBV20-1; CDR3 protein: CSARDLPYNEQFF
J gene: TRBJ2-5; V gene: TRBV10-3; CDR3 protein: CAIRDGGETQYF
J gene: TRBJ2-5; V gene: TRBV3-1; CDR3 protein: CASSQDHSGRVPGAQYF
J gene: TRBJ2-3; V gene: TRBV12-3/TRBV12-4; CDR3 protein: CASRGGVYSVDTQYF
J gene: TRBJ2-7; V gene: TRBV6-7; CDR3 protein: CASSYVGTGLEQYF
J gene: TRBJ2-4; V gene: TRBV5-1; CDR3 protein: CASSITGGNIQYF
J gene: TRBJ1-2; V gene: TRBV6-5; CDR3 protein: CATEATGQGATSGYTF
J gene: TRBJ1-2; V gene: TRBV12-3/TRBV12-4; CDR3 protein: CASSPTGQGVYGYTF
J gene: TRBJ1-5; V gene: TRBV25-1; CDR3 protein: CASSFYICSAVMLGQGTRNQPQHF
J gene: TRBJ2-4; V gene: TRBV4-2; CDR3 protein: CASSQGAGGKNIQYF
J gene: TRBJ2-5; V gene: TRBV20-1; CDR3 protein: CSARRQETQSF
J gene: TRBJ2-7; V gene: TRBV12-3/TRBV12-4; CDR3 protein: CASSFPGRISYGQYF
J gene: TRBJ2-7; V gene: TRBV3-1; CDR3 protein: CASSQEMAGSYEQYF
J gene: TRBJ2-3; V gene: TRBV19; CDR3 protein: CASSPPPTQYF
J gene: TRBJ2-3; V gene: TRBV24-1; CDR3 protein: CATSAGTSGADTQYF
J gene: TRBJ2-5; V gene: TRBV7-8; CDR3 protein: CASSSPTTYWVGMTQYF
J gene: TRBJ2-2; V gene: TRBV10-3; CDR3 protein: CATLFDTRAVLRAGELFF
J gene: TRBJ1-3; V gene: TRBV7-3; CDR3 protein: CASSRGTEPAQGGGNTIYF
J gene: TRBJ2-7; V gene: TRBV7-9; CDR3 protein: CASSPSETPLYEQYF
J gene: TRBJ2-2; V gene: TRBV27; CDR3 protein: CASSSLGDPGTDGELFF
J gene: TRBJ2-1; V gene: TRBV12-3/TRBV12-4; CDR3 protein: CASAGTPSYNEQFF
J gene: TRBJ1-6; V gene: TRBV12-5; CDR3 protein: CARYPRQDGNSPLHF
J gene: TRBJ2-1; V gene: TRBV7-8; CDR3 protein: CASSLGADNEQFF
J gene: TRBJ2-1; V gene: TRBV9; CDR3 protein: CASSVDDQEQFF
J gene: TRBJ1-5; V gene: TRBV20-1; CDR3 protein: CSARANRANSQPQHF
J gene: TRBJ2-1; V gene: TRBV4-1; CDR3 protein: CASSFGWFF